This passage covers 8 T cell receptor beta chains from one sample sequenced in a study of cytomegalovirus exposure and HLA in healthy donors. The PCR made use of 60 Vbeta and 13 Jbeta primers. The repertoire was sequenced with immunoSEQ multiplex PCR; TCRdb's copy has only in-frame clones and lacks some. The sample lists some 110,000 clones; about 72% were seen once. The sequenced material came from PBMCs. These receptors were taken from a man aged 45-60 years in good health and CMV-seropositive.

This clone was seen just once. The chain has TRBV2 and TRBJ1-4; tentatively, D is TRBD1 (6 bases). Trimming stripped 6 bases from V and 5 bases from J, with 16 bases between. CDR1 and CDR2 from the germline V gene are SNHLY and FYNNEI. The CDR3 is 15 amino acids. The CDR3 reads CASRPDRIGNEKLFF. The CDR3 region has the DNA TGTGCCAGCAGGCCCGACAGGATCGGGAATGAAAAACTGTTTTTT.

J is TRBJ1-5 and V is TRBV2; tentative D call: TRBD1 (5 bases). The germline V gene encodes CDR1 SNHLY and CDR2 FYNNEI. Trimming cost V 3 bases and J 6 bases, with 9 bases left between them. This CDR3 has 13 residues. CDR3 sequence (DNA): TGTGCCAGCAGTGAGGGGCAAGGTCAGCCCCAGCATTTT. This encodes CASSEGQGQPQHF.

The chain links TRBV4-1 to TRBJ1-1, with 9 bases identical to TRBD1. V lost 1 base, J lost 5 bases, and 5 bases stayed unmatched. Per the germline V gene, CDR1 is MGHRA and CDR2 is YSYEKL. The CDR3 contains 15 residues. This CDR3 reads CASSQGDRVDTEAFF. The CDR3 coding sequence is TGCGCCAGCAGCCAAGGGGACAGGGTGGATACTGAAGCTTTCTTT.

V gene TRBV2 combines with J gene TRBJ1-3; TRBD1 matches 7 bases. Per germline, CDR1 SNHLY and CDR2 FYNNEI. J gave up 0 bases and V 7 bases, and 9 bases lay outside the gene matches. CDR3 length: 16 residues. The CDR3 coding sequence is TGTGCCAGCACGCTCAGGGGGTTCAGCTCTGGAAACACCATATATTTT. This sequence encodes CASTLRGFSSGNTIYF.

The chain links TRBV2 to TRBJ2-7, with 11 bases fitting TRBD2. CDR1 is SNHLY and CDR2 is FYNNEI in the germline V gene. V lost 6 bases, J lost 2 bases, and 3 bases stayed unmatched. CDR3 length equals 14 residues. The CDR3 DNA sequence: TGTGCCAGCAGGGGGACTAGCGGACCCTACGAGCAGTACTTC. It encodes CASRGTSGPYEQYF.

This clone was detected a few times. Other DNA sequences in the same sample also yield this CDR3. As DNA, the CDR3 is TGCGCCAGCGGGGGGAGTGGGCCCGGGGAGCTGTTTTTT. Translation: CASGGSGPGELFF. This chain connects TRBV10-1 to TRBJ2-2, with D possibly being TRBD2 (6 bases). With 8 bases removed from V and 6 bases from J, the gap between germline ends came to 13 bases. This CDR3 is built from 13 residues. Germline lookup yields CDR1 WNHNN and CDR2 SYGVQD (reference sequence).

The J gene is TRBJ2-2, the V gene TRBV15, with a weak D call TRBD2 (6 bases). V dropped 3 bases and J dropped 0 bases, with 11 bases sitting between them. CDR3 length: 16 amino acids. Germline loops: CDR1 LNHNV, CDR2 YYDKDF (reference sequence). The CDR3 region has the DNA TGTGCCACCAGCAGGGAGGGCTTCGCGAACACCGGGGAGCTGTTTTTT. Its protein is CATSREGFANTGELFF.

In the case of this clone: The same CDR3 is also encoded by other DNA sequences in this sample. This chain links TRBV15 with TRBJ2-1; D perhaps matches TRBD1 (6 bases). The CDR3 contains 12 residues. V was clipped by 2 bases and J by 7 bases, with 6 bases between them. Germline V gene sequence: CDR1 LNHNV, CDR2 YYDKDF (reference sequence). The CDR3 reads CATSRTGNEQFF. The CDR3 DNA reads TGTGCCACCAGCAGAACAGGGAATGAGCAGTTCTTC.